What follows is one T cell receptor (beta chain) and its context. Its antigen is currently unknown. This record belongs to a study of T cells expressing NK-cell markers. Turning to the study itself: Sorted T-cell subsets CD3+CD56+NKG2C+, CD3+CD56+NKG2C- and CD3+CD56-NKG2C+ were TCR beta-sequenced. General study results and limits: A few of the donors also had these clonotypes leading their CD3+CD56-NKG2C+ fraction. Whether the expanded NKG2C+ T cell clones recognized HCMV remained unclear.

The cDNA for TCR beta came from 5'RACE template switching with UMIs. TCRdb reprocessed the 5' RACE reads; each CDR3 protein has one entry and no DNA is given. This sample's table has 300,000 to 500,000 distinct CDR3 sequences. Per germline, CDR1 MNHEY and CDR2 SMNVEV (reference sequence). The CDR3 length is 13 residues. The sequence was obtained from a woman between 50 and 59 years old in good health. Sequences were obtained from blood T cells: a sorted CD56 or NKG2C T cell subset, CD4+ or CD8+ T cells, or bulk PBMC T cells (not recorded which). The rearrangement links TRBV27 to TRBJ1-1. The CDR3 is CASSWGRKTEAFF.